A single sample gave rise to the 3 T cell receptor beta chains below, sequenced in a study of shared clonotypes between healthy human individuals. The data were produced by immunoSEQ multiplex PCR, yet TCRdb's version contains in-frame clones alone and is incomplete. The sample contains some 2,500,000 clones, less than 95% of which appear only once. The specimen was naive CD4+ T cells from PBMCs. Sample subset: CD45RA+ positively selected. Receptors originate from a man in his late teens or twenties in good health. Some clones in this sample may be carry-over from other donors' samples.

This clone turned up a few times. The sample contains more than one DNA sequence encoding this CDR3. This chain uses TRBV7-9 with TRBJ1-5; D remains unclear. With 1 base removed from V and 2 bases from J, the gap between germline ends came to 6 bases. CDR1 SEHNR and CDR2 FQNEAQ come from the germline V gene (reference sequence). The CDR3 spans 14 residues. The CDR3, as DNA: TGTGCCAGCAGCTTAGTTGGGGGCAATCAGCCCCAGCATTTT. It translates to CASSLVGGNQPQHF.

V gene TRBV27 combines with J gene TRBJ1-5, with TRBD1 matching 8 bases. The V gene's germline CDR1 is MNHEY and CDR2 SMNVEV (reference sequence). CDR3 length equals 15 residues. V shed 4 bases, J shed 7 bases, and the junction held 9 bases outside the gene matches. DNA of the CDR3: TGTGCCAGCAGTTCGACAGGGGAAGTGTACCAGCCCCAGCATTTT. Translating gives CASSSTGEVYQPQHF.

As for this clone: Other DNA sequences in the same sample also yield this CDR3. The chain carries TRBV7-3 and TRBJ2-6; tentatively, D is TRBD2 (5 bases). The CDR3 covers 15 residues. Germline CDR1 is SGHTA and CDR2 is FQGTGA. V lost 2 bases and J lost 4, with 9 bases in between. The CDR3 protein is CASSLGGTGANVLTF. CDR3 nucleotides: TGTGCCAGCAGCTTAGGAGGTACCGGGGCCAACGTCCTGACTTTC.